One and the same sample provided the 15 T cell receptor beta chains below, sequenced in a study of prognosis after radiotherapy for stage I lung cancer. Amplification of the TCR beta CDR3 (from genomic DNA) was done by two-round multiplex PCR. The first round of PCR was done with primers that matched each TRBV and TRBJ gene. TCRdb itself ran the multiplex PCR reads through MiXCR, one entry per CDR3 protein. The sample shows 15,000 to 20,000 distinct CDR3 sequences, roughly 47% of them seen only once. The input for sequencing was PBMCs, taken before or after stereotactic body radiation therapy (not recorded which). The receptors derive from a donor of 50 years or more with non-small cell lung cancer.

The rearrangement links TRBV7-2 to TRBJ2-7; 7 bases agree with TRBD2. V lost 7 bases to trimming and J lost 4 bases; unmatched junction nucleotides: 13. The germline V gene encodes CDR1 SGHTA and CDR2 FQGNSA. The CDR3 covers 15 residues. CDR3 loop: CASTQTAGVGYEQYF. CDR3 sequence (DNA): TGTGCCAGCACCCAAACGGCGGGGGTTGGATACGAGCAGTACTTC. The full variable domain, rest sourced from reference TRBV7-2 and TRBJ2-7, is GAGVSQSPSNKVTEKGKDVELRCDPISGHTALYWYRQSLGQGLEFLIYFQGNSAPDKSGLPSDRFSAERTGGSVSTLTIQRTQQEDSAVYLCASTQTAGVGYEQYFGPGTRLTVT.

This clonotype appeared many times. The genes are TRBV11-2 and TRBJ2-3, with D hard to call. The CDR3 loop spans 14 amino acids. The germline V and J ends were trimmed by 2 bases and 2 bases, with 8 bases remaining between them. Germline V gives CDR1 SGHAT, CDR2 FQNNGV. CDR3 region: CASSLTGYTDTQYF. CDR3 in DNA: TGTGCCAGCAGCTTAACCGGTTACACAGATACGCAGTATTTT.

At least ten counts were recorded for this clonotype. The genes are TRBV29-1 and TRBJ1-2; D call uncertain. In germline, CDR1 is SQVTM, CDR2 ANQGSEA. The CDR3 loop spans 15 amino acids. Trimming removed 6 bases from V and 0 bases from J, with 17 bases in between. The CDR3 spells CSVPGPLTANYGYTF. CDR3 nucleotide sequence: TGCAGCGTCCCAGGCCCCCTAACGGCTAACTATGGCTACACCTTC.

Remarks on this clonotype: An end of the junction does not agree with germline; a read error may underlie this. This sequence joins TRBV19 and TRBJ2-5; 9 bases are shared with TRBD1. The CDR3 runs to 14 residues. Per germline, CDR1 LNHDA and CDR2 SQIVND (reference sequence). The chain's CDR3 is CVSSSDRGRVTQYF. The CDR3 region has the DNA TGTGTCAGTAGTTCTGACAGGGGGAGAGTGACCCAGTACTTC.

With respect to this clonotype: A far larger clone is one nucleotide away, so this likely arose from a read error. The gene calls are TRBV7-7 and TRBJ2-7; a possible D gene is TRBD1 (5 bases). The CDR3 is made up of 14 amino acids. Trimming cost V 1 base and J 0 bases, with 7 bases left between them. CDR1 is SSHAT, CDR2 FNYEAQ, per germline (reference sequence). CDR3 in amino acids: CASSLVDSSYEQYF. DNA for the CDR3: TGTGCCAGCAGCTTAGTTGACAGCTCCTACGAGCAGTACTTC. The full variable domain, with the rest looked up from reference TRBV7-7 and TRBJ2-7, is GAGVSQSPRYKVTKRGQDVTLRCDPISSHATLYWYQQALGQGPEFLTYFNYEAQPDKSGLPSDRFSAERPEGSISTLTIQRTEQRDSAMYRCASSLVDSSYEQYFGPGTRLTVT.

This clonotype appeared many times. The chain links TRBV7-3 to TRBJ2-5; no firm D call. The ends were cut back, 0 bases at V and 10 bases at J, with 15 bases in the middle. This CDR3 is 14 amino acids long. Germline CDR1 reads SGHTA; CDR2 reads FQGTGA. CDR3 in amino acids: CASSLTPQLRSQYF. DNA of the CDR3: TGTGCCAGCAGCTTAACTCCCCAGTTAAGGAGCCAGTACTTC. Filled out from reference TRBV7-3 and TRBJ2-5, the complete variable domain reads GAGVSQTPSNKVTEKGKYVELRCDPISGHTALYWYRQSLGQGPEFLIYFQGTGAADDSGLPNDRFFAVRPEGSVSTLKIQRTERGDSAVYLCASSLTPQLRSQYFGPGTRLLVL.

Regarding this clonotype: One end of the junction is discordant with germline, which a read error may explain. The CDR3 nucleotides are TGTGCCATCAGTGAGAGACTAGCGGGAGGTCTTATTGAGCAGTTCTTC. Protein sequence: CAISERLAGGLIEQFF. The chain joins TRBV6-1 to TRBJ2-1; TRBD2 matches 13 bases. Germline V lookup: CDR1 MNHNS, CDR2 SASEGT. This CDR3 is 16 amino acids long.

The rearrangement uses TRBV7-2 and TRBJ2-7; 7 nucleotides agree with TRBD1. V lost 5 bases to trimming and J lost 5 bases; unmatched junction nucleotides: 6. This CDR3 contains 13 residues. The germline V gene has CDR1 SGHTA and CDR2 FQGNSA. In nucleotides, the CDR3 is TGTGCCAGCAGCGGAGACAGGGTCGACGAGCAGTACTTC. It yields the protein CASSGDRVDEQYF.

This clonotype was detected only once. The chain combines TRBV9 with TRBJ2-3; no reliable D call. V shed 0 bases and J shed 2 bases, with 7 bases lying between them. This CDR3 region has 14 residues. The germline V gene encodes CDR1 SGDLS and CDR2 YYNGEE. The CDR3 DNA is TGTGCCAGCAGCGTAGAGCAGCACACAGATACGCAGTATTTT. It is translated as CASSVEQHTDTQYF.

This clonotype was seen repeatedly, ten times or more. The chain couples TRBV2 to TRBJ1-1; the D is unclear. The V end was cut by 6 bases, the J end by 1 base, with 12 bases between. The CDR3 consists of 14 residues. In germline, CDR1 is SNHLY, CDR2 FYNNEI. The chain's CDR3 is CASRDLQGNTEAFF. CDR3 in DNA: TGTGCCAGCAGAGATCTCCAAGGGAACACTGAAGCTTTCTTT.

This clonotype was detected only once. The chain couples TRBV5-1 to TRBJ1-2; D ambiguous. V was cut by 2 bases and J by 3 bases, with 8 bases left in between. The CDR3 totals 13 residues. CDR1 and CDR2 (germline): SGHRS, YFSETQ. The CDR3 sequence is CASSFDEYYGYTF. CDR3 coding DNA: TGCGCCAGCAGCTTTGACGAATACTATGGCTACACCTTC.

This clonotype has only one observation. CDR3: CASSAGGRGELFF. The CDR3 region has the DNA TGTGCCAGCAGTGCGGGAGGGCGTGGCGAGCTGTTTTTT. V gene TRBV6-1 combines with J gene TRBJ2-2; 8 nucleotides match TRBD2. V was pared by 4 bases and J by 11 bases, with 6 bases of the junction left unmatched. The CDR3 spans 13 residues. The germline V gene encodes CDR1 MNHNS and CDR2 SASEGT.

The chain is built from TRBV12-3 or TRBV12-4 and TRBJ2-7; the D is unclear. Deletions cut 4 bases from V and 5 bases from J, with 9 bases between. This CDR3 is built from 12 residues. In DNA form, the CDR3 reads TGTGCCAGCAGTTATACATCCAACGAGCAGTACTTC. Protein sequence: CASSYTSNEQYF.

The CDR3 coding sequence is TGTGCCAGCAGTCTCGACGGAAGTAACTATGGCTACACCTTC. This translates into CASSLDGSNYGYTF. V gene TRBV12-3 or TRBV12-4 combines with J gene TRBJ1-2; D is ambiguous. V was shortened by 5 bases and J by 1 base, with 11 bases between the two germline ends. This CDR3 region has 14 residues.

This clonotype occurred many times. The chain carries TRBV30 and TRBJ2-3; no definite D call. The germline V gene has CDR1 GTSNPN and CDR2 SVGIG (reference sequence). The CDR3 loop spans 13 amino acids. Trimming cost V 7 bases and J 2 bases, with 13 bases left between them. In DNA, the CDR3 is TGTGCCTTGGCCCTGGCTAACACAGATACGCAGTATTTT. Its protein product is CALALANTDTQYF.